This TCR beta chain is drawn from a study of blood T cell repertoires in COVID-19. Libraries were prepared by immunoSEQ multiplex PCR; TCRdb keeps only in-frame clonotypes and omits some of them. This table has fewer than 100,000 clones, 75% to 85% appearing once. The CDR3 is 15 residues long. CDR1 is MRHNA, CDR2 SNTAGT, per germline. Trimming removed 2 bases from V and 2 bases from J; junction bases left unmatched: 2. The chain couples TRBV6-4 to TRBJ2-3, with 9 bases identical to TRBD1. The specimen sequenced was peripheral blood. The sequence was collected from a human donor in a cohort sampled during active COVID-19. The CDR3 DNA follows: TGTGCCAGCAGTGACGGACAGGGGTCCACAGATACGCAGTATTTT. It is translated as CASSDGQGSTDTQYF.